This entry lists 9 T cell receptor beta chains sequenced from one sample in a study of post-analysis software for immune sequencing data. Antigen specificity for these receptors is unknown. cDNA libraries for TCR beta contained unique molecular identifiers. TCRdb re-derived calls from the PCR reads in MiXCR, one entry per CDR3 protein. The sample holds about 200,000 distinct CDR3 sequences, 29% seen once. Overall study findings and caveats: Patients showed TRBV5-6, TRBV5-1 and TRBV20-1 among five TRBV segments more frequent than in controls.

The source material was blood. Receptor source: a girl under 18 with multiple sclerosis.

Comments on this clonotype: Being one base from a much bigger clone, this may be a read error. Here the CDR3 DNA reads TGCGCCGGCAGAACCACAGGGGGCGGCAATGAGCAGTTCTTC. The encoded protein is CAGRTTGGGNEQFF. This chain links TRBV5-1 with TRBJ2-1, with 9 bases lining up with TRBD1. CDR1 is SGHRS and CDR2 is YFSETQ in the germline V gene. The CDR3 covers 14 residues.

J is TRBJ2-7 and V is TRBV5-5; D might be TRBD1 (6 bases). The germline V and J ends were trimmed by 1 base and 7 bases, with 12 bases remaining between them. CDR1 SGHKS and CDR2 YYEKEE come from the germline V gene (reference sequence). The CDR3 totals 13 residues. CDR3 sequence (DNA): TGTGCCAGCAGCTTGAACAGGGCAGGGGAGCAGTACTTC. Its protein is CASSLNRAGEQYF.

This clonotype came up many times. J is TRBJ1-2 and V is TRBV10-3; D is undetermined. The CDR3 is 12 residues long. With 10 bases removed from V and 7 bases from J, the gap between germline ends came to 16 bases. Germline V lookup: CDR1 ENHRY, CDR2 SYGVKD. CDR3 sequence reads: CATGEGRRGYTF. CDR3 coding DNA: TGTGCCACCGGCGAAGGGCGACGTGGCTACACCTTC.

This clonotype was observed many times. The chain combines TRBV7-2 with TRBJ2-3; D gene unclear. V lost 1 base to trimming and J lost 0 bases, with 8 bases between them. CDR1 SGHTA and CDR2 FQGNSA come from the germline V gene. This CDR3 has 15 amino acids. CDR3 DNA: TGTGCCAGCAGCTTAGTGGGGATCAGCACAGATACGCAGTATTTT. This codes for CASSLVGISTDTQYF.

The chain links TRBV29-1 to TRBJ2-3, with TRBD2 matching over 7 bases. The V and J ends lost 1 base and 2 bases, in that order; junction bases with no gene match: 12. Per germline, CDR1 SQVTM and CDR2 ANQGSEA. The CDR3 runs 17 residues. CDR3 sequence: CSVEVIVAGVITDTQYF. DNA for the CDR3: TGCAGCGTTGAAGTTATAGTCGCGGGAGTGATCACAGATACGCAGTATTTT.

About this clonotype itself: This may arise from a read error, as a much more abundant clone is one base away. J is TRBJ2-5 and V is TRBV5-1; 10 nucleotides match TRBD1. Matching the DNA end better, TRBJ2-7 makes the J call doubtful. CDR1 is SGHRS and CDR2 is YFSETQ in the germline V gene. CDR3 length equals 14 residues. CDR3 sequence: CANSQTGGTYEQYF. The CDR3 DNA follows: TGCGCCAACAGTCAGACAGGGGGCACCTACGAGCAGTACTTC.

The rearrangement uses TRBV27 and TRBJ1-6; possibly TRBD1 for D (6 bases). Deletions cut 2 bases from V and 6 bases from J, with 11 bases between. The CDR3 extends over 15 amino acids. Germline V CDR1 and CDR2: MNHEY, SMNVEV (reference sequence). In DNA form, the CDR3 reads TGTGCCAGCAGTTTAGACAGGTTCTTTAATTCACCCCTCCACTTT. Residues: CASSLDRFFNSPLHF.

This clonotype has at least ten counts. The rearrangement joins TRBV20-1 to TRBJ2-1; 7 bases match TRBD2. Germline V CDR1 and CDR2: DFQATT, SNEGSKA (reference sequence). The CDR3 contains 16 residues. V lost 3 bases, J lost 5 bases, and 13 bases stayed unmatched. CDR3 coding DNA: TGCAGTGCTAGGTTCGTTGGGCTAGCGGCGAACAATGAGCAGTTCTTC. Amino acids: CSARFVGLAANNEQFF.

This clonotype has ten or more counts. This rearrangement joins TRBV25-1 to TRBJ2-7, with 7 bases aligning to TRBD1. Per the germline V gene, CDR1 is MGHDK and CDR2 is SYGVNS. V lost 7 bases and J lost 3; bases outside the gene matches: 6. The CDR3 sequence is 13 residues long. Here the CDR3 DNA reads TGTGCCAGCACGGGACAGCAGAACTACGAGCAGTACTTC. This translates into CASTGQQNYEQYF.